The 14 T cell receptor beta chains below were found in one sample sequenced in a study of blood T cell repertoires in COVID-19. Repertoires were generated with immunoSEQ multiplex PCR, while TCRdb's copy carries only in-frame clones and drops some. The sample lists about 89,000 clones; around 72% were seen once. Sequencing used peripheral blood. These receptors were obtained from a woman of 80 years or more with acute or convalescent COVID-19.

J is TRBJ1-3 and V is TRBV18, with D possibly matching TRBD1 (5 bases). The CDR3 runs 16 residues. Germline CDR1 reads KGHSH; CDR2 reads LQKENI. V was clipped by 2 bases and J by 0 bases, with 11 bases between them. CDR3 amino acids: CASSPGARISGNTIYF. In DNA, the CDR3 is TGTGCCAGCTCACCAGGGGCTCGGATCTCTGGAAACACCATATATTTT.

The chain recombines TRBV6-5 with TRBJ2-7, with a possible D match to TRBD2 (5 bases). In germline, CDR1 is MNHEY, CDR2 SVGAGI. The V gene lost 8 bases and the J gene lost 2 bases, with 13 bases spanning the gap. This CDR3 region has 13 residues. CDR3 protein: CASGWSGTYEQYF. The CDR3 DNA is TGTGCCAGCGGATGGTCCGGGACCTACGAGCAGTACTTC.

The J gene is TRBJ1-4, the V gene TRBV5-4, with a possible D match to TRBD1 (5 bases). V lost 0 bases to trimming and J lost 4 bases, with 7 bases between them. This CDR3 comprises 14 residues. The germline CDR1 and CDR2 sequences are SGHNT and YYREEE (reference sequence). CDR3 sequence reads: CASSLEGINEKLFF. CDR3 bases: TGTGCCAGCAGCTTGGAGGGGATTAATGAAAAACTGTTTTTT.

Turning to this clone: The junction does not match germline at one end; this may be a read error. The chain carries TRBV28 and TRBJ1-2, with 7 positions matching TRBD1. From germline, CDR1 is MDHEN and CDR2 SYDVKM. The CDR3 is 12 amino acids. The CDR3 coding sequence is TGTGCCAGCAGCCTACAGGGGTTACAGCCTCGTTTC. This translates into CASSLQGLQPRF.

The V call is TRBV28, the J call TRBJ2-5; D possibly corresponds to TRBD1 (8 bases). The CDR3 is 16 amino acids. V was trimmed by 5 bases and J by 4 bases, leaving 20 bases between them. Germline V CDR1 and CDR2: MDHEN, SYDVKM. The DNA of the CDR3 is TGTGCCAGCAGTGCGCCCGACAGGGGCGGGGGAGAGACCCAGTACTTC. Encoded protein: CASSAPDRGGGETQYF.

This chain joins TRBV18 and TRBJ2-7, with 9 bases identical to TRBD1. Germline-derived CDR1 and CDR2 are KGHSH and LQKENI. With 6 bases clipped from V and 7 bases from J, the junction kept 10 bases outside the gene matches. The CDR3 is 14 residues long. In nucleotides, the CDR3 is TGTGCCAGCTCGCCGGGACAGGGCGTTGGGGAGCAGTACTTC. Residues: CASSPGQGVGEQYF.

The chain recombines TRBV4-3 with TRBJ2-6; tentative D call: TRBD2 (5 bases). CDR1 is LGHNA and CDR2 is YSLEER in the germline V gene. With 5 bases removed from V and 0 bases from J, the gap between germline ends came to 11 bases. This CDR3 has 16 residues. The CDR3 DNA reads TGCGCCAGCAGCAAACGACGGGACTCTGGGGCCAACGTCCTGACTTTC. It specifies CASSKRRDSGANVLTF.

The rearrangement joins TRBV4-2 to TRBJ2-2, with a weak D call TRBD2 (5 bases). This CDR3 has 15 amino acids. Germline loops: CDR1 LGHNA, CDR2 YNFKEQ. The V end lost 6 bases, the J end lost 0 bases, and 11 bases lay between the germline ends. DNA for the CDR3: TGTGCCAGCAGTCAGAGCGGCGCGAACACCGGGGAGCTGTTTTTT. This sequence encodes CASSQSGANTGELFF.

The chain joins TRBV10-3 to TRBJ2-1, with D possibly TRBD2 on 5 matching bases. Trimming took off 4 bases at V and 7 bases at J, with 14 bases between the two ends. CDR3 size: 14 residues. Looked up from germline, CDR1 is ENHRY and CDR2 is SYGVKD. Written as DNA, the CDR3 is TGTGCCATCAGTGTAAAGGAGGAAGGGAATGAGCAGTTCTTC. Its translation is CAISVKEEGNEQFF.

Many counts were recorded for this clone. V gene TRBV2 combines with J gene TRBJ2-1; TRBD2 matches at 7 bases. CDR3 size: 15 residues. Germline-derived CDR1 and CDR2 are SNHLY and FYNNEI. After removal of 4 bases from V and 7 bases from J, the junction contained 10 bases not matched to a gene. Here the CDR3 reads CASSGARGGFNEQFF. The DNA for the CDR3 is TGTGCCAGCAGTGGGGCTCGCGGGGGTTTTAATGAGCAGTTCTTC.

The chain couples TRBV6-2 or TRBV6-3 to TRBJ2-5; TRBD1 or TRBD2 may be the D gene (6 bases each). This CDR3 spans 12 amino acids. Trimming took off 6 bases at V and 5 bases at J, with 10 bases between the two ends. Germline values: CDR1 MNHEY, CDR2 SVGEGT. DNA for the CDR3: TGTGCCAGCAGCCCGGGGGCGGAGACCCAGTACTTC. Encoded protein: CASSPGAETQYF.

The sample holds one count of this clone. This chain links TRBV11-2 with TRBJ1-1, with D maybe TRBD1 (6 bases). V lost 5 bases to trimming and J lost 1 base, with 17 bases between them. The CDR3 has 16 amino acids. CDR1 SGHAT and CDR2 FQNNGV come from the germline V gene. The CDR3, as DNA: TGTGCCAGCAGCCCGGGCCGGGGGGCGCGGAACACTGAAGCTTTCTTT. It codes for CASSPGRGARNTEAFF.

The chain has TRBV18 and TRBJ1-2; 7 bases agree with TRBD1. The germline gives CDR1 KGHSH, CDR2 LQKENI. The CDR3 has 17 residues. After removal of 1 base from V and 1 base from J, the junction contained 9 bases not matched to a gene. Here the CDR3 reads CASSPRQGRGVNYGYTF. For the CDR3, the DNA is TGTGCCAGCTCACCACGACAGGGAAGAGGGGTTAACTATGGCTACACCTTC.

CDR3 amino acids: CSASPEGDTEAFF. The CDR3 region has the DNA TGCAGTGCTAGTCCAGAGGGCGACACTGAAGCTTTCTTT. J is TRBJ1-1 and V is TRBV20-1; no definite D call. The CDR3 contains 13 residues. In germline, CDR1 is DFQATT, CDR2 SNEGSKA (reference sequence). The germline V and J ends were trimmed by 3 bases and 3 bases, with 11 bases remaining between them.